The rows below give T cell receptor beta chains drawn from one sample of a study of early T cells in non-severe SARS-CoV-2 infection. TCRdb independently ran MiXCR on the 5' RACE reads; one entry per CDR3 protein. The table has about 69,000 distinct CDR3 sequences, 8.5% to 10% seen once; the top ten hold 5.9%. Sequenced material: whole blood. The source of these receptors is an adult who was a healthcare worker with PCR-confirmed SARS-CoV-2 infection or an uninfected control (not recorded which). CDR3s include the opening cysteine and the closing phenylalanine or tryptophan. D genes are given only for firm matches. Some rows mark clone size as missing; the rest say once, few, many or name a class of expanded clone.

J gene,clone size,V gene,CDR3 length,D gene,CDR3 DNA,CDR3 protein
TRBJ2-3,-,TRBV6-2/TRBV6-3,11,-,TGTGCCAGCCGCGAAACAGATACGCAGTATTTT,CASRETDTQYF
TRBJ2-2,many,TRBV11-2,16,TRBD1,TGTGCCAGCAGCGTCCGGACAGGGGGTCTAACCGGGGAGCTGTTTTTT,CASSVRTGGLTGELFF
TRBJ2-3,many,TRBV23-1,16,TRBD2,TGCGCCAGCAGTCAGCTAGCGGGGGAAGCGACAGATACGCAGTATTTT,CASSQLAGEATDTQYF
TRBJ1-2,-,TRBV3-1,13,-,TGTGCCAGCAGCCAAGATGTCGACTATGGCTACACCTTC,CASSQDVDYGYTF
TRBJ2-7,-,TRBV3-1,14,TRBD2,TGTGCCAGCAGTCGGGGGGACTGGGCCTACGAGCAGTACTTC,CASSRGDWAYEQYF
TRBJ2-1,many,TRBV11-2,18,-,TGTGCCAGCAGCTTAGGAAGGAAAACGGTGAGCTCCTACAATGAGCAGTTCTTC,CASSLGRKTVSSYNEQFF
TRBJ1-2,-,TRBV20-1,12,TRBD1,TGCAGTGCTAGCGGGACAGGCTATGGCTACACCTTC,CSASGTGYGYTF
TRBJ2-7,few,TRBV29-1,12,-,TGCAGCGTTGATGGGGGGCCGGGCGAGCAGTACTTC,CSVDGGPGEQYF
TRBJ1-1,many,TRBV6-6,15,-,TGTGCCAGCAGTGACGACTTGACGGTTAACACTGAAGCTTTCTTT,CASSDDLTVNTEAFF
TRBJ2-3,many,TRBV29-1,11,-,TGCAGCGTTTTCACAGGAGATACGCAGTATTTT,CSVFTGDTQYF
TRBJ2-2,medium-sized,TRBV29-1,11,TRBD1,TGCAGCACGAGGACAGGCGGGGAGCTGTTTTTT,CSTRTGGELFF
TRBJ2-7,-,TRBV7-6,14,-,TGTGCCAGCAGCTTAGCGACAGGCGACTACGAGCAGTACTTC,CASSLATGDYEQYF
TRBJ1-6,many,TRBV6-5,14,-,TGTGCCAGCAGTGACGGCCAGGGTACTTCACCCCTCCACTTT,CASSDGQGTSPLHF
TRBJ2-3,few,TRBV7-3,17,-,TGTGCCAGCAGCGTGGGGGGATTACCGGGAGGCACAGATACGCAGTATTTT,CASSVGGLPGGTDTQYF
TRBJ1-6,few,TRBV5-8,14,TRBD1,TGTGCCAGCAGCCTCGGACAGGGCGGATCACCCCTCCACTTT,CASSLGQGGSPLHF
TRBJ2-7,-,TRBV7-2,17,-,TGTGCCAGCAGCTTATCGGTTAGCGGACCAAGTCTTTACGAGCAGTACTTC,CASSLSVSGPSLYEQYF
TRBJ1-4,few,TRBV10-3,14,-,TGTGCCATCAGTGAGAGGGGAGAAAGCGAAAAACTGTTTTTT,CAISERGESEKLFF
TRBJ2-7,-,TRBV7-9,14,-,TGTGCCAGCAGCTTAGATACAGGGACCTACGAGCAGTACTTC,CASSLDTGTYEQYF
TRBJ2-7,few,TRBV6-1,13,-,TGTGCCAGCAGTGAGCAGATTACCTACGAGCAGTACTTC,CASSEQITYEQYF
TRBJ1-5,-,TRBV6-5,13,TRBD1,TGTGCCAGCAGGGGACAGCCGGATCAGCCCCAGCATTTT,CASRGQPDQPQHF
TRBJ2-4,few,TRBV6-2/TRBV6-3,12,-,TGTGCCAGCAGTAGGAGGGGGGGCATTCAGTACTTC,CASSRRGGIQYF
TRBJ2-4,-,TRBV20-1,17,-,TGCAGTGCTAGTGGGACTCGGGACTTACTAGCCAAAAACATTCAGTACTTC,CSASGTRDLLAKNIQYF
TRBJ2-7,-,TRBV6-1,11,-,TGTGCCAGCAGTGAGGGTCACGAGCAGTACTTC,CASSEGHEQYF
TRBJ2-2,many,TRBV7-2,16,TRBD1,TGTGCCAGCAGCCTCCTAGGGACAGCGAACACCGGGGAGCTGTTTTTT,CASSLLGTANTGELFF
TRBJ2-3,many,TRBV2,13,TRBD2,TGTGCCAGCAGTGAGGCCCTGACTAGCGCGCAGTATTTT,CASSEALTSAQYF
TRBJ2-1,-,TRBV5-6,14,-,TGTGCCAGCAGCTCCCCTCCTCACTACAATGAGCAGTTCTTC,CASSSPPHYNEQFF
TRBJ1-1,many,TRBV30,13,-,TGTGCCTGGAGTGAATGGATGAACACTGAAGCTTTCTTT,CAWSEWMNTEAFF
TRBJ2-1,-,TRBV11-2,15,TRBD2,TGTGCCAGCAGCTTAGGCGGGAGGGCGTCGGATGAGCAGTTCTTC,CASSLGGRASDEQFF
TRBJ1-3,many,TRBV18,13,-,TGTGCCAGCTCACCAGCCGCGGGGAACACCATATATTTT,CASSPAAGNTIYF
TRBJ2-3,many,TRBV10-2,15,-,TGCGCCAGCAGTGAGATCGCGGCAGGCACAGATACGCAGTATTTT,CASSEIAAGTDTQYF
TRBJ2-1,few,TRBV6-2/TRBV6-3,12,-,TGTGCCAGCAGTGAGACTCTCAATGAGCAGTTCTTC,CASSETLNEQFF
TRBJ2-5,many,TRBV11-2,16,TRBD1,TGTGCCAGCAGCTTGGGGACAGGGGGCGCCTTAGAGACCCAGTACTTC,CASSLGTGGALETQYF
TRBJ1-4,-,TRBV6-5,14,-,TGTGCCAGCAGTTACGGGCAGCATAATGAAAAACTGTTTTTT,CASSYGQHNEKLFF
TRBJ2-5,many,TRBV24-1,12,TRBD1,TGTGCCACCAGTAACAGGGGAGAGACCCAGTACTTC,CATSNRGETQYF
TRBJ2-7,-,TRBV2,15,-,TGTGCCAGCAGTGAAAAAGGTCACACCACCTACGAGCAGTACTTC,CASSEKGHTTYEQYF
TRBJ2-7,-,TRBV29-1,12,-,TGCAGCGTTGGAAACTACGGATACGAGCAGTACTTC,CSVGNYGYEQYF
TRBJ2-7,many,TRBV20-1,15,TRBD1,TGCAGTGCTAGCGGTGGACAGGCCATACTCTACGAGCAGTACTTC,CSASGGQAILYEQYF
TRBJ2-6,few,TRBV6-6,13,-,TGTGCCAGCAGTTACGCGGGAGCCAACGTCCTGACTTTC,CASSYAGANVLTF
TRBJ1-4,-,TRBV6-6,15,TRBD1,TGTGCCAGCAGTACTCTGGGACAGGGGAATGAAAAACTGTTTTTT,CASSTLGQGNEKLFF
TRBJ2-7,-,TRBV29-1,10,-,TGCAGCGCCGTTAGCTACGAGCAGTACTTC,CSAVSYEQYF
TRBJ2-3,-,TRBV7-3,14,TRBD1,TGTGCCAGCAGCCTCTTAGGGGGCCCAGATACGCAGTATTTT,CASSLLGGPDTQYF
TRBJ2-7,-,TRBV29-1,11,-,TGCAGCGTGGGGACGGACTACGAGCAGTACTTC,CSVGTDYEQYF
TRBJ1-1,-,TRBV29-1,12,-,TGCAGCGCCGTAAGGGACTCACATGGGGCTTTCTTT,CSAVRDSHGAFF
TRBJ2-1,-,TRBV20-1,17,-,TGCAGTGCCCCTAGGATCTCGCGGGCAGAGTCCTACAATGAGCAGTTCTTC,CSAPRISRAESYNEQFF
TRBJ1-6,many,TRBV3-2,14,-,TGTGCCAGCAGCCAAGATCAGGGAAATTCACCCCTCCACTTT,CASSQDQGNSPLHF
TRBJ2-4,many,TRBV12-3/TRBV12-4,13,-,TGTGCCAGCAGTTTAAGCTTCAAAAACATTCAGTACTTC,CASSLSFKNIQYF
TRBJ2-7,-,TRBV29-1,12,-,TGCAGCGTTGAAGATCAAGGGGACGAGCAGTACTTC,CSVEDQGDEQYF
TRBJ1-5,many,TRBV28,17,-,TGTGCCAGCAGGGGTTCTGGGACCTTCTCTAGCAATCAGCCCCAGCATTTT,CASRGSGTFSSNQPQHF
TRBJ1-5,many,TRBV20-1,14,-,TGCAGTGCTAGGAAGGGGCCCCGGGACCAGCCCCAGCATTTT,CSARKGPRDQPQHF
TRBJ2-5,few,TRBV3-1,15,-,TGTGCCAGCAGCCAAGACCGGGCTTACCAAGAGACCCAGTACTTC,CASSQDRAYQETQYF